What follows describes a single T cell receptor (beta chain). The antigen is undetermined. TCRdb recomputed calls from the RT-PCR reads with MiXCR, one row per CDR3 protein. The sample shows 630,000 or so distinct CDR3 sequences, about 15% of them seen only once. The data were obtained in a study of response to subunit inactivated influenza vaccine. Findings of the study overall: It was the authors' suggestion that each seasonal influenza vaccination recruits few new T cells.

Germline lookup yields CDR1 SQVTM and CDR2 ANQGSEA. There are 13 residues in the CDR3. V was clipped by 3 bases and J by 5 bases; unmatched bases: 5. The sequenced sample was PBMCs from blood, obtained 12 days after vaccination. The TCR comes from a man aged 50 to 59 who received an inactivated influenza vaccine. The chain joins TRBV29-1 to TRBJ2-7, with 9 bases identical to TRBD2. The DNA of the CDR3 is TGCAGCGTTGATAGGGGCGGGAGGGACGAGCAGTACTTC. Encoded protein: CSVDRGGRDEQYF.